Described below is a single T cell receptor (beta chain) sequence and its context. These data belong to a study of CD8+ T cells in alopecia areata. Background on the study: Tofacitinib exposure lasted 6 to 18 months, followed by 6 months off drug.

Reverse transcribed after extraction, RNA yielded cDNA as the sequencing template. Assay used: immunoSEQ multiplex PCR; TCRdb lists only in-frame clones, some missing. The sample lists roughly 280,000 clones, 60% occurring once. As to treatment: oral pan-JAK inhibitor, 5-10 mg twice daily. Alopecia areata patients had lesional scalp punch biopsies and peripheral blood taken from them. The sequence was obtained from a human donor with alopecia areata. Sequences were derived from CD4+ T cells sorted from blood, sampled at approximately week 51, from a patient treated with tofacitinib.

CDR3 sequence (DNA): TGTGCCAGCAGCTTTGTGGGGCGAGAGACCCAGTACTTC. Its translation is CASSFVGRETQYF. V usage is TRBV13 and J usage is TRBJ2-5, with D maybe TRBD1 (5 bases). Per the germline V gene, CDR1 is PRHDT and CDR2 is FYEKMQ (reference sequence). CDR3 length equals 13 residues. The germline V and J ends were trimmed by 3 bases and 4 bases, with 9 bases remaining between them. Combining the CDR3 with reference TRBV13 and TRBJ2-5 gives the whole variable domain AAGVIQSPRHLIKEKRETATLKCYPIPRHDTVYWYQQGPGQDPQFLISFYEKMQSDKGSIPDRFSAQQFSDYHSELNMSSLELGDSALYFCASSFVGRETQYFGPGTRLLVL.